One sample yielded the 29 T cell receptor beta chains listed below, sequenced in a study of cytomegalovirus exposure and HLA in healthy donors. Assay used: immunoSEQ multiplex PCR; TCRdb lists only in-frame clones, some missing. The data contain 80,000 or so clones, roughly 94% of them singletons. The sequencing input was PBMCs. The receptor source for this set is a woman aged 18 to 35 in good health and CMV-seronegative.

The chain couples TRBV27 to TRBJ2-3; the D gene is possibly TRBD2 (5 bases). CDR3 size: 14 residues. The germline V gene encodes CDR1 MNHEY and CDR2 SMNVEV (reference sequence). The V end was cut by 2 bases, the J end by 6 bases, with 12 bases between. The CDR3 region has the DNA TGTGCCAGCAGTTTAGGGATGGGAGCGGATACGCAGTATTTT. Protein sequence: CASSLGMGADTQYF.

This clone was seen only once. The chain recombines TRBV6-4 with TRBJ1-2; D unresolved. Trimming stripped 0 bases from V and 7 bases from J, with 6 bases between. The germline CDR1 and CDR2 sequences are MRHNA and SNTAGT. This CDR3 has 12 residues. CDR3: CASSDSGFGYTF. CDR3 coding DNA: TGTGCCAGCAGTGACTCGGGCTTTGGCTACACCTTC.

The rearrangement uses TRBV19 and TRBJ1-1; tentatively, D is TRBD1 (6 bases). The CDR3 is made up of 15 amino acids. CDR1 LNHDA and CDR2 SQIVND come from the germline V gene (reference sequence). V was shortened by 1 base and J by 7 bases, with 16 bases between the two germline ends. The CDR3 bases are TGTGCCAGTAGTATAGGGGGGCTGGGGCGGAATGAAGCTTTCTTT. It encodes CASSIGGLGRNEAFF.

The V gene is TRBV4-1, the J gene TRBJ2-5; TRBD1 matches at 7 bases. The V segment lost 3 bases and the J segment 5 bases; nucleotides outside the gene matches: 3. The CDR3 totals 13 residues. Germline V lookup: CDR1 MGHRA, CDR2 YSYEKL. The CDR3, as DNA: TGCGCCAGCAGCCAGCTCAGGGGGGAGACCCAGTACTTC. It codes for CASSQLRGETQYF.

This rearrangement joins TRBV9 to TRBJ1-4, with 10 bases aligning to TRBD1. The CDR3 totals 14 residues. Trimming cost V 2 bases and J 8 bases; bases outside gene matches: 3. Germline assignment: CDR1 SGDLS and CDR2 YYNGEE. This CDR3 reads CASSVGTGAEKLFF. Here the CDR3 DNA reads TGTGCCAGCAGCGTGGGGACAGGGGCGGAAAAACTGTTTTTT.

This chain uses TRBV28 with TRBJ1-1; D gene unclear. Trimming removed 5 bases from V and 1 base from J, with 8 bases in between. The CDR3 consists of 13 residues. The germline V gene has CDR1 MDHEN and CDR2 SYDVKM. In DNA, the CDR3 is TGTGCCAGCAGTCCCTATAGGAACACTGAAGCTTTCTTT. Its protein product is CASSPYRNTEAFF.

This clone has just one count. The chain has TRBV7-9 and TRBJ2-4, with TRBD1 identical over 8 bases. The CDR3 totals 16 residues. The germline V gene has CDR1 SEHNR and CDR2 FQNEAQ (reference sequence). V shed 5 bases, J shed 5 bases, and the junction held 11 bases outside the gene matches. The CDR3 is CASSTTGGYEENIQYF. The CDR3 DNA follows: TGTGCCAGCAGCACAACAGGGGGATATGAGGAAAACATTCAGTACTTC. The entire variable domain, with the rest obtained from reference TRBV7-9 and TRBJ2-4, is as follows: DTGVSQNPRHKITKRGQNVTFRCDPISEHNRLYWYRQTLGQGPEFLTYFQNEAQLEKSRLLSDRFSAERPKGSFSTLEIQRTEQGDSAMYLCASSTTGGYEENIQYFGAGTRLSVL.

The CDR3 sequence is CASSLTRSGGYTF. The CDR3, as DNA: TGTGCCAGCAGCTTAACAAGGTCGGGTGGCTACACCTTC. The chain joins TRBV5-6 to TRBJ1-2; D remains ambiguous. CDR1 and CDR2 (germline): SGHDT, YYEEEE. CDR3 length: 13 residues. V shed 2 bases and J shed 7 bases, with 12 bases lying between them.

The gene calls are TRBV7-9 and TRBJ1-1, with D maybe TRBD1 (6 bases). Germline V gene sequence: CDR1 SEHNR, CDR2 FQNEAQ (reference sequence). Trimming stripped 3 bases from V and 6 bases from J, with 29 bases between. CDR3 size: 19 residues. The CDR3 here is CASSFRGGRFAEFQPEAFF. The CDR3 bases are TGTGCCAGCAGCTTTCGGGGGGGCCGATTCGCTGAGTTTCAGCCTGAAGCTTTCTTT.

J is TRBJ1-1 and V is TRBV2; D may be TRBD1 (5 bases). The CDR3 contains 16 residues. With 6 bases removed from V and 1 base from J, the gap between germline ends came to 18 bases. Germline CDR1 reads SNHLY; CDR2 reads FYNNEI. CDR3 region: CASRTQSTGPNTEAFF. In DNA form, the CDR3 reads TGTGCCAGCAGGACCCAATCTACAGGCCCGAACACTGAAGCTTTCTTT.

This clone was recorded once. This sequence joins TRBV19 and TRBJ2-7, with 7 bases aligning to TRBD1. The CDR3 extends over 13 amino acids. Per the germline V gene, CDR1 is LNHDA and CDR2 is SQIVND (reference sequence). J gave up 4 bases and V 6 bases, and 6 bases lay outside the gene matches. CDR3 protein: CASSSGTDYEQYF. The CDR3 DNA reads TGTGCCAGTAGCTCCGGGACAGATTACGAGCAGTACTTC.

V gene TRBV2 combines with J gene TRBJ1-3; TRBD1 matches 7 bases. Germline CDR1 SNHLY, CDR2 FYNNEI. The CDR3 is made up of 15 amino acids. The V gene end was trimmed by 5 bases and the J gene end by 2 bases; junction bases not matched to a gene: 6. The CDR3 region is CASSWDSSPGNTIYF. In nucleotides, the CDR3 is TGTGCCAGCAGTTGGGACAGCTCGCCTGGAAACACCATATATTTT.

The chain links TRBV25-1 to TRBJ2-1; 7 bases agree with TRBD1. V dropped 4 bases and J dropped 16; count of bases not matched to a gene: 13. From germline, CDR1 is MGHDK and CDR2 SYGVNS. This CDR3 is 13 amino acids long. CDR3 DNA: TGTGCCAGCAGTGGGGGGACAGATCGGGGCCGCTTCTTC. Translation: CASSGGTDRGRFF.

The chain couples TRBV11-2 to TRBJ1-1; D gene unclear. The germline gives CDR1 SGHAT, CDR2 FQNNGV. The CDR3 is 15 amino acids. Trimming took off 4 bases at V and 2 bases at J, with 14 bases between the two ends. CDR3 DNA sequence: TGTGCCAGCAGCTCCAGTCCTCAGGTTAACACTGAAGCTTTCTTT. Its translation is CASSSSPQVNTEAFF.

This chain joins TRBV14 and TRBJ2-5, with TRBD1 identical over 8 bases. CDR3 length: 15 residues. After removal of 1 base from V and 5 bases from J, the junction contained 6 bases not matched to a gene. Per the germline V gene, CDR1 is SGHDN and CDR2 is FVKESK. The CDR3 DNA follows: TGTGCCAGCAGCCAAGGGGGACAGGCGATGGAGACCCAGTACTTC. Translating it yields CASSQGGQAMETQYF.

The chain carries TRBV7-8 and TRBJ2-6, with unresolved D. The V gene's germline CDR1 is SGHVS and CDR2 FQNEAQ. The CDR3 loop spans 17 amino acids. The V end lost 4 bases, the J end lost 2 bases, and 15 bases lay between the germline ends. In DNA, the CDR3 is TGTGCCAGCAGCTCCGCCGGGTCGCCCCCTGGGGCCAACGTCCTGACTTTC. This codes for CASSSAGSPPGANVLTF.

The sample holds a few counts of this clone. This chain connects TRBV7-2 to TRBJ2-3; 15 nucleotides match TRBD2. CDR1 SGHTA and CDR2 FQGNSA come from the germline V gene. The ends lost 4 bases at V and 5 bases at J; junction bases unmatched: 4. CDR3 size: 16 residues. CDR3 in amino acids: CASSSRTSGGVDTQYF. The CDR3, as DNA: TGTGCCAGCAGCTCGAGGACTAGCGGGGGGGTAGATACGCAGTATTTT. The full variable domain, in which reference TRBV7-2 and TRBJ2-3 provide the parts outside the CDR3, is GAGVSQSPSNKVTEKGKDVELRCDPISGHTALYWYRQSLGQGLEFLIYFQGNSAPDKSGLPSDRFSAERTGGSVSTLTIQRTQQEDSAVYLCASSSRTSGGVDTQYFGPGTRLTVL.

The genes are TRBV29-1 and TRBJ2-3; tentatively, D is TRBD1 (6 bases). The V gene's germline CDR1 is SQVTM and CDR2 ANQGSEA. The CDR3 covers 14 residues. Trimming stripped 4 bases from V and 0 bases from J, with 11 bases between. The CDR3 protein is CSVGDIHSTDTQYF. The CDR3 DNA reads as TGCAGCGTTGGGGACATACATAGCACAGATACGCAGTATTTT.

The chain has TRBV19 and TRBJ2-7; 12 bases are shared with TRBD2. J gave up 4 bases and V 5 bases, and 3 bases lay outside the gene matches. This CDR3 has 14 amino acids. Germline values: CDR1 LNHDA, CDR2 SQIVND (reference sequence). The DNA for the CDR3 is TGTGCCAGTAGTCTAGCGGGAGGGAATTACGAGCAGTACTTC. Encoded protein: CASSLAGGNYEQYF.

The genes are TRBV18 and TRBJ2-5; possible D gene TRBD2, 6 bases. Germline V gene lookup returns CDR1 KGHSH and CDR2 LQKENI. CDR3 length: 15 amino acids. V lost 3 bases and J lost 5, with 16 bases in between. In DNA, the CDR3 is TGTGCCAGCTCACCCCGGACGCAGGAGGGGGAGACCCAGTACTTC. It yields the protein CASSPRTQEGETQYF.

The CDR3 sequence is CASSLGTGGYEQYF. The CDR3 DNA sequence: TGTGCCAGCAGTCTAGGGACAGGGGGCTACGAGCAGTACTTC. The chain couples TRBV6-6 to TRBJ2-5; the match to TRBD1 covers 11 bases. The DNA matches TRBJ2-7 better at its end, which makes the J call doubtful. This CDR3 has 14 residues. From germline, CDR1 is MNHNY and CDR2 SVGAGI (reference sequence).

The V gene is TRBV28, the J gene TRBJ2-7, with TRBD1 matching 8 bases. Germline V gives CDR1 MDHEN, CDR2 SYDVKM. The CDR3 length is 14 residues. With 6 bases clipped from V and 4 bases from J, the junction kept 8 bases outside the gene matches. The CDR3 is CASSPPGGGYEQYF. CDR3 DNA: TGTGCCAGCAGCCCCCCAGGGGGCGGATACGAGCAGTACTTC.

This clone was detected once. This chain joins TRBV19 and TRBJ1-5; D call uncertain. Trimming removed 3 bases at V and 3 bases at J, with 12 bases between. Germline CDR1 reads LNHDA; CDR2 reads SQIVND (reference sequence). This CDR3 has 15 residues. CDR3 in DNA: TGTGCCAGTAGTATGCGCGGCAGCTACAATCAGCCCCAGCATTTT. Its translation: CASSMRGSYNQPQHF.

This CDR3 reads CASSFHPASGVTYEQYF. The CDR3 DNA follows: TGTGCCAGCAGCTTTCACCCAGCTAGCGGGGTGACCTACGAGCAGTACTTC. The genes are TRBV7-2 and TRBJ2-7, with 9 bases matching TRBD2. The CDR3 runs 17 residues. V trimming: 3 bases; J trimming: 2 bases; junction bases outside the gene matches: 11. The germline CDR1 and CDR2 sequences are SGHTA and FQGNSA.

The chain joins TRBV7-9 to TRBJ1-1; 8 bases are a match to TRBD1. The CDR3 contains 15 residues. Trimming cost V 4 bases and J 1 base; bases outside gene matches: 5. Germline assignment: CDR1 SEHNR and CDR2 FQNEAQ (reference sequence). CDR3 sequence reads: CASSSRQGPNTEAFF. CDR3 nucleotides: TGTGCCAGCAGCTCAAGACAGGGGCCGAACACTGAAGCTTTCTTT.

The gene calls are TRBV19 and TRBJ1-5; TRBD1 is a possible D gene (6 bases). V was cut by 3 bases and J by 5 bases, with 14 bases left in between. The germline gives CDR1 LNHDA, CDR2 SQIVND (reference sequence). The CDR3 is 15 residues long. In DNA form, the CDR3 reads TGTGCCAGTAGTATTGGGGGCGTGGGGGATCAGCCCCAGCATTTT. Translated: CASSIGGVGDQPQHF.

V is TRBV28 and J is TRBJ2-3; 9 nucleotides align to TRBD2. The V and J ends lost 8 bases and 8 bases, in that order; junction bases with no gene match: 11. CDR1 MDHEN and CDR2 SYDVKM come from the germline V gene. CDR3 length equals 14 residues. CDR3 sequence reads: CASESGGSMRTQYF. The CDR3 coding sequence is TGTGCCAGCGAGAGCGGGGGGTCGATGCGTACGCAGTATTTT.

The chain joins TRBV29-1 to TRBJ1-2; a possible D gene is TRBD1 (5 bases). Trimming removed 3 bases at V and 5 bases at J, with 13 bases between. The germline V gene encodes CDR1 SQVTM and CDR2 ANQGSEA. The CDR3 length is 13 residues. The CDR3 loop is CSVERQGGYGYTF. CDR3 DNA: TGCAGCGTTGAGCGGCAGGGTGGTTATGGCTACACCTTC.

This clone appeared once. This sequence joins TRBV30 and TRBJ2-1; TRBD2 matches 9 bases. V was pared by 5 bases and J by 0 bases, with 5 bases of the junction left unmatched. This CDR3 spans 15 amino acids. Germline assignment: CDR1 GTSNPN and CDR2 SVGIG (reference sequence). In nucleotides, the CDR3 is TGTGCCTGGTCTAGCGGGATGACCTCCTACAATGAGCAGTTCTTC. Its translation: CAWSSGMTSYNEQFF.